These T cell receptor beta chains were read from a single sample in a study of T-cell reconstitution after alpha-beta-depleted transplantation in children. TCRdb re-called the PCR reads through MiXCR, storing one row per CDR3 protein. The repertoire holds 490,000 or so distinct CDR3 sequences, with 9.5% to 15% as singletons. The material was PBMCs from the stem cell graft donor, obtained from the stem cell graft. The source is a human donor who donated a stem cell graft to a child with combined immunodeficiency. The CDR3 runs from the conserved cysteine through the conserved F or W. The order of the fields is J gene, D gene, clone size, V gene, CDR3 protein. D genes are given only for firm matches. Part of the rows lack a size; the others show once, few, many or a class for expanded clones.

j_gene: TRBJ2-7
d_gene: NA
abundance: many
v_gene: TRBV12-3/TRBV12-4
CDR3aa: CASSLTRNYEQYF

j_gene: TRBJ2-3
d_gene: TRBD1
abundance: NA
v_gene: TRBV20-1
CDR3aa: CSAPGTGPTDTQYF

j_gene: TRBJ1-1
d_gene: NA
abundance: few
v_gene: TRBV6-6
CDR3aa: CASGPQVNTEAFF

j_gene: TRBJ1-1
d_gene: TRBD1
abundance: NA
v_gene: TRBV7-6
CDR3aa: CASSSGRTGVAEAFF

j_gene: TRBJ2-7
d_gene: NA
abundance: many
v_gene: TRBV28
CDR3aa: CASSLTGFGEQYF

j_gene: TRBJ2-3
d_gene: TRBD2
abundance: many
v_gene: TRBV6-4
CDR3aa: CASSPSGGGPDTQYF

j_gene: TRBJ1-1
d_gene: NA
abundance: few
v_gene: TRBV6-2/TRBV6-3
CDR3aa: CASSPLGGNTEAFF

j_gene: TRBJ2-3
d_gene: TRBD2
abundance: NA
v_gene: TRBV6-2/TRBV6-3
CDR3aa: CASNTRLAGGPNTDTQYF

j_gene: TRBJ1-5
d_gene: TRBD1
abundance: few
v_gene: TRBV20-1
CDR3aa: CSARDPRDSYNQPQHF

j_gene: TRBJ2-7
d_gene: TRBD1
abundance: few
v_gene: TRBV5-1
CDR3aa: CASSSRGQDASEQYF

j_gene: TRBJ1-5
d_gene: NA
abundance: NA
v_gene: TRBV6-5
CDR3aa: CASSYILRTNINQPQHF

j_gene: TRBJ2-7
d_gene: TRBD1
abundance: many
v_gene: TRBV5-1
CDR3aa: CASSWGQNRYEQYF

j_gene: TRBJ2-5
d_gene: NA
abundance: few
v_gene: TRBV10-3
CDR3aa: CAISESTLKETQYF

j_gene: TRBJ1-2
d_gene: TRBD1
abundance: NA
v_gene: TRBV7-2
CDR3aa: CASSLGPGTGGYGYTF

j_gene: TRBJ2-1
d_gene: NA
abundance: once
v_gene: TRBV10-3
CDR3aa: CAISLYNEQFF

j_gene: TRBJ2-5
d_gene: NA
abundance: NA
v_gene: TRBV24-1
CDR3aa: CATSERGGKTQYF

j_gene: TRBJ2-3
d_gene: TRBD1
abundance: NA
v_gene: TRBV6-1
CDR3aa: CASSDPPGQGADTQYF

j_gene: TRBJ2-3
d_gene: NA
abundance: few
v_gene: TRBV5-1
CDR3aa: CASSLGAGASTDTQYF

j_gene: TRBJ1-2
d_gene: TRBD1
abundance: NA
v_gene: TRBV27
CDR3aa: CASSFGGQGGGYTF

j_gene: TRBJ2-1
d_gene: NA
abundance: few
v_gene: TRBV19
CDR3aa: CASSINPRYNEQFF

j_gene: TRBJ2-3
d_gene: NA
abundance: NA
v_gene: TRBV25-1
CDR3aa: CASSHPGRKITDTQYF

j_gene: TRBJ2-7
d_gene: NA
abundance: few
v_gene: TRBV20-1
CDR3aa: CSAGSGEKGLYEQYF

j_gene: TRBJ2-6
d_gene: TRBD2
abundance: NA
v_gene: TRBV7-3
CDR3aa: CASSPGGDLSGANVLTF

j_gene: TRBJ2-7
d_gene: NA
abundance: many
v_gene: TRBV6-2/TRBV6-3
CDR3aa: CASSPGDLVTYEQYF

j_gene: TRBJ2-3
d_gene: TRBD2
abundance: many
v_gene: TRBV12-3/TRBV12-4
CDR3aa: CASSRSGILPDTQYF

j_gene: TRBJ2-7
d_gene: NA
abundance: few
v_gene: TRBV7-8
CDR3aa: CASSPIGAISYEQYF

j_gene: TRBJ1-5
d_gene: NA
abundance: NA
v_gene: TRBV5-1
CDR3aa: CASSFNRDSKQPQQF

j_gene: TRBJ2-3
d_gene: NA
abundance: NA
v_gene: TRBV9
CDR3aa: CASSVVGGGGDTDTQYF

j_gene: TRBJ2-3
d_gene: NA
abundance: many
v_gene: TRBV7-8
CDR3aa: CASSLLGTSTDTQYF

j_gene: TRBJ2-7
d_gene: TRBD2
abundance: NA
v_gene: TRBV6-2/TRBV6-3
CDR3aa: CASTRLAGEGHEQYF

j_gene: TRBJ2-7
d_gene: TRBD1
abundance: NA
v_gene: TRBV18
CDR3aa: CASSPPTGKNSYEQYF

j_gene: TRBJ2-7
d_gene: NA
abundance: NA
v_gene: TRBV20-1
CDR3aa: CSARGDGDTYEQYF

j_gene: TRBJ1-6
d_gene: NA
abundance: NA
v_gene: TRBV4-2
CDR3aa: CASSRDRGMSSPLHF

j_gene: TRBJ1-5
d_gene: TRBD1
abundance: few
v_gene: TRBV20-1
CDR3aa: CSARSTGGDQPQHF

j_gene: TRBJ1-4
d_gene: NA
abundance: NA
v_gene: TRBV12-3/TRBV12-4
CDR3aa: CASSRDGWLNEKLFF

j_gene: TRBJ2-5
d_gene: TRBD1
abundance: NA
v_gene: TRBV27
CDR3aa: CASSLSGQAQETQYF